This T cell receptor beta chain was observed in a study of T cells expressing NK-cell markers. Study-wide context: HCMV serostatus: most of the eight sequenced donors positive, one negative. Notes on the study in general: Dominant NKG2C+ clonotypes were found to form 1.0-7.0% of CD8+ T cells in six donors. The leading position in the CD3+CD56-NKG2C+ fraction of a few donors also went to these clonotypes.

For TCR beta, cDNA was produced by 5'RACE template switching with UMIs. TCRdb reprocessed the 5' RACE reads and reports one entry per CDR3 protein, with no DNA. The sample table includes around 260,000 distinct CDR3 sequences. CDR3 length equals 18 residues. Germline V gene lookup returns CDR1 DFQATT and CDR2 SNEGSKA (reference sequence). Details on this clonotype: The antigen remains undetermined.

J is TRBJ2-7 and V is TRBV20-1; TCRdb's D gene call, TRBD2, goes unchecked for lack of DNA. Sequences were obtained from blood T cells: a sorted CD56 or NKG2C T cell subset, CD4+ or CD8+ T cells, or bulk PBMC T cells (not recorded which). The receptor's source is a woman between 18 and 69 years old in good health. CDR3 loop: CSAREGTADGPSSYEQYF.